The clone carrying this T cell receptor (beta chain) was seen only once. These data are taken from a study of blood T cell repertoires in COVID-19. Clones were read by immunoSEQ multiplex PCR, and TCRdb kept only the in-frame ones, dropping some. The repertoire holds under 300,000 clones, with approximately 90% as singletons. Germline V lookup: CDR1 SQVTM, CDR2 ANQGSEA. The CDR3 has 13 amino acids. Trimming removed 4 bases from V and 7 bases from J; junction bases left unmatched: 8. The chain uses TRBV29-1 and TRBJ1-2; 8 bases align to TRBD1. The sample was peripheral blood. This receptor was identified in a woman aged 35 to 49 with acute or convalescent COVID-19. The CDR3 loop reads CSVGETGVRGYTF. The CDR3, as DNA: TGCAGCGTTGGGGAGACAGGGGTGCGTGGCTACACCTTC.